The T cell receptor (beta chain) under discussion was sequenced for a study of cytomegalovirus exposure and HLA in healthy donors (dated by TCRdb to the late 2010s). Describing the broader study: An earlier analysis of roughly 570 of the donors reported 250 to 300 Gb of sequence data and 90 million to 120 million unique TCR beta sequences obtained from around 180 million T cells. High-throughput TCR immunosequencing, statistical association of individual TCRs with disease status, and machine learning were combined to predict cytomegalovirus infection status. Approximately 300 gigabases of sequencing data and approximately 91 million unique TCR sequences made up an early release that covered 500 to 650 HLA-typed donors. The study profiled the T cell repertoires of under 700 subjects by immunosequencing and related them to cytomegalovirus serostatus. Across approximately 400 genotyped donors of the cohort, an average of about 200,000 unique TCR beta nucleotide sequences per donor were sequenced, and around 19% of those sequences were non-productive. Both class I and class II loci were covered by HLA typing, at four-digit resolution. In an earlier analysis of about 590 of the donors, high-throughput TCR beta sequencing was used to judge whether each TCR beta V gene segment behaved as functional or pseudogenic. Rather than using new phenotypic data, the later analysis identified candidate immune exposures from TCR beta sequences and from how often those sequences occurred across donors. The number of donors typed differed by locus, with 629-630 for A, B, C, DRB1 and DQB1, around 560 for DQA1, about 610 for DPA1, and 400 to 490 for DPB1. Alongside the repertoire data, information on donor age, sex, ethnicity and CMV serostatus was compiled. To study patterns of TCR occurrence, a later analysis re-analyzed previously published TCR beta repertoires from 550 to 800 donors and added high-resolution HLA genotyping. The study was designed to test whether signatures of past pathogen exposure could be identified by cataloging public T cell receptors. A later genetic analysis took genome-wide SNP genotypes for about 55% of the roughly 700 donors and used that subset as a discovery cohort. Five DR-DQ haplotypes were treated as single units for association and clustering because of strong linkage in the cohort. Along with the approximately 700-subject first cohort, a separate validation cohort of over 90 different subjects was used. Among the roughly 380 genotyped donors, around 81% belonged to the genetic ancestry cluster associated with self-reported Caucasian donors. Every discovery cohort repertoire had been produced on one sequencing platform. Study-wide findings and limitations: The earlier analysis of approximately 540 of the donors excluded 15 to 20 rarely observed V segments, including chromosome 9 orphons, because counts were too low. The authors suggested that the approach could potentially be generalized to other disease states and immunological phenotypes. In a later analysis, the rate of TCR association differed among HLA loci, with DRB1 alleles having the most associated TCRs and HLA-C alleles having the fewest. In an earlier analysis of about 600 of the donors, most TCR beta V segments appeared in productive rearrangements about 90% or about 30% of the time, broadly matching IMGT annotations. Correlated functional status among segregating V segments might reflect linkage disequilibrium, but an unknown experimental factor could not be ruled out. A later analysis found that HLA-associated TCR beta chains were more clonally expanded and had lower generation probabilities than equally common non-associated chains. Because HLA typing was unavailable for some donors at each locus, only the typed subset was used in association tests. A later genetic analysis associated a missense DCLRE1C variant with V-gene and J-gene trimming of TCR beta chains, and an independent cohort replicated the association. At a false discovery rate of 0.05, a later analysis linked roughly 17,000 TCR beta sequences to specific HLA alleles. Because the 87-base-pair reads could not distinguish some IMGT-functional V segments, including TRBV6-2 and TRBV6-3, those segments were excluded. Several of the top co-occurrence clusters appeared to be linked to parvovirus B19, influenza, CMV and Epstein-Barr virus, according to a later analysis. A total of 150 to 200 TCR beta chains were listed by the study as associated with cytomegalovirus. Only TCR beta chains were sequenced in this cohort, and the absence of alpha or paired-chain data limited detectable features. Strong co-occurrence of HLA alleles, especially DR and DQ, made assigning TCR associations to individual alleles difficult. Across donors, most TCR sequences were observed very rarely, whereas some public TCRs were present in many individuals. In vitro tests confirmed that three of the cytomegalovirus-associated TCR beta chains recognize cytomegalovirus antigens. The presence/absence analyses assumed that sequencing depth was roughly uniform across donors, and that assumption may not be true. CMV serostatus was the only immune exposure information available for the cohort. A cluster of highly shared sequence variants was judged likely to be a technical artifact of the sequencing pipeline. Most CMV-associated TCR beta chains appeared to be HLA-restricted in a later analysis, and the HLA associations seemed to be driven largely by CMV exposure. A later genetic analysis reported fewer N-insertions in productive TCRs among donors in an Asian-associated ancestry cluster than the approximately 670-donor mean. The classifier was reported to diagnose cytomegalovirus status with high specificity and sensitivity in both the original and validation cohorts. A further reported finding was that TCR beta sequences accurately predicted the HLA-A and HLA-B alleles for most subjects in the first cohort.

Including the terminal cysteine and phenylalanine, the CDR3 comprises 14 residues. The CDR3 DNA has 42 bases and is translated from base 1. From the germline V gene, CDR1 is SNHLY and CDR2 is FYNNEI. At the junction V is shortened by 6 bases and J by 2 bases; bases outside the gene matches: 4. The cohort consisted of 670 or so healthy bone marrow donors. All cohort members were sampled while nominally healthy, although unrecorded immune exposures were likely present. The donor was CMV seropositive and was included in the group of 250 to 350 seropositive cohort members. Every donor gave a peripheral blood sample, and the peripheral blood mononuclear cells from that sample were used for TCR beta sequencing. The Qiagen DNeasy Blood Extraction Kit was used to extract genomic DNA from the blood cell samples. Of note for this clone: Its antigen has not been determined. No base quality information exists; no much larger clone differs at one position.

Libraries were prepared through the immunoSEQ multiplex PCR assay. A mixture of 60 forward primers for TCR Vbeta segments and 13 reverse primers for TCR Jbeta segments was used in the multiplex PCR. Amplification of the CDR3 region of rearranged TCR beta genes was performed with a multiplex PCR assay on genomic DNA. The Illumina HiSeq System was used to sequence the amplified TCR beta libraries as 87-base-pair reads. In the authors' own workflow: Across the 640 or so repertoires, a later analysis counted roughly 84 million unique TCR beta chains, roughly 11 million of which were shared by at least two donors. A nearest-neighbor algorithm error-corrected the raw reads and collapsed the reads into unique sequences, merging closely related sequences to remove PCR and sequencing errors. CDR3 sequences were aligned to IMGT reference sequences to assign V, D and J gene segments. For a sequence to be retained, a match of at least six nucleotides to both a V gene segment and a J gene segment was required. A rearrangement was called productive if the CDR3 had no stop codons and remained in frame with V and J, and every other rearrangement was called non-productive. Following IMGT convention, CDR3 was defined as the stretch from the second conserved V-encoded cysteine up to the conserved J-encoded phenylalanine. The earlier analysis of fewer than 700 of the donors excluded sequences that lacked an unambiguous match to a single V gene segment. An earlier analysis of fewer than 650 of the donors classified V segments as functional when productive rearrangements were above 56.7% and as segregating when the standard deviation between donors was above 5%. A statistical classification framework was developed to diagnose cytomegalovirus status using the catalog of TCR beta chain sequences. In a later analysis, TCR nucleotide sequences were compared against IMGT/GENE-DB human TR gene sequences so that V and J genes could be assigned. The TCRdist pipeline was used in a later analysis to assign CDR3 sequences and most-parsimonious VDJ recombination scenarios. In a later analysis, each TCR beta chain was defined by its CDR3 amino acid sequence together with its V-gene family, and reads lacking a unique V-gene family were excluded. In a later analysis, approximately 590 highly shared, low-generation-probability nucleotide sequences were removed to address suspected cross-contamination and a sequencing artifact. In a later analysis, a clonal expansion index for each public chain was calculated from normalized within-repertoire ranks of inferred template counts. In a later analysis, generation probabilities were computed using a VDJ recombination model fitted to out-of-frame rearrangements, and the results were checked against IGoR. In a later analysis, TCR-TCR, TCR-HLA and TCR-CMV co-occurrence was scored with hypergeometric tests, and a repertoire-size bias correction was applied to TCR pairs. A later analysis estimated false discovery rates by permuting HLA or CMV assignments 20 times. In a later analysis, co-occurring TCRs were grouped with DBSCAN, and TCRdist sequence similarity was added when clustering was performed within HLA-allele-positive subsets. Repertoires with fewer than 30,000 or more than 120,000 public chains were left out of co-occurrence clustering, as were about 5 repertoires with anomalous nucleotide sharing. TCRdb retrieved this table from immuneACCESS and kept in-frame rearrangements only. Not all clones are present; in checked studies, unresolved V genes account for under half, and no reason is known for the remainder. Clonal size and the V and J genes are those of that table, whereas D and trimming came from the DNA. The sample table holds around 180,000 clones, of which nearly 80% were seen once. Of the sample, under 7% is held by the ten largest clones.

Sequenced sample: PBMCs. The chain is made from TRBV2 and TRBJ2-3; 8 middle bases align to TRBD2. The clonotype originates from a woman in her twenties or thirties in good health and CMV-seropositive. In nucleotides, the sequence is TGTGCCAGCAGATTAGCGGGGAACACAGATACGCAGTATTTT. This translates into CASRLAGNTDTQYF.